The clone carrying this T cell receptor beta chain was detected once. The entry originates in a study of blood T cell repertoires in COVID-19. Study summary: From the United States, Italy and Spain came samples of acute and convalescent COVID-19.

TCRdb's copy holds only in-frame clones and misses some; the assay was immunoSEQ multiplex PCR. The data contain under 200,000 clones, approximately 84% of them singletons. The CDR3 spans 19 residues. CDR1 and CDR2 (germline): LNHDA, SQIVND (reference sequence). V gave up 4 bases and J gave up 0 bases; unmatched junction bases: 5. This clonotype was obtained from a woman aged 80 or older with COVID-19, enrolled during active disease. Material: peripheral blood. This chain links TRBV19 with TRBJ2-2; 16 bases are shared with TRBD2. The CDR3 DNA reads TGTGCCAGTAGTAGGGGACTAGCGGGAGGGCCGGCGAACACCGGGGAGCTGTTTTTT. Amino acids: CASSRGLAGGPANTGELFF.